The 23 T cell receptor beta chains below all came from one sample that was sequenced in a study of blood T cells in healthy people across ages. The authors ran a second PCR of roughly 6 to 11 cycles using a sample-barcoded 5' primer and a J-beta primer mix. Each CDR3 protein gets one entry after TCRdb re-called the 5' RACE reads with MiXCR. Here the sample spans approximately 850,000 distinct CDR3 sequences, about three fifths being singletons. Sequenced material: blood. Source of these receptors: a man aged 25 to 40 in good health.

In this sample, this clonotype turned up a few times. V and J are TRBV6-5 and TRBJ2-3; D gene ambiguous. The CDR3 contains 12 residues. The germline CDR1 and CDR2 sequences are MNHEY and SVGAGI. Trimming shortened V by 3 bases and J by 8 bases, and 9 bases separated the two germline ends. DNA for the CDR3: TGTGCCAGCAGTTATCGTGACGGTACGCAGTATTTT. Translating gives CASSYRDGTQYF.

This clonotype was counted only a few times. J is TRBJ2-7 and V is TRBV13, with 9 bases matching TRBD1. The CDR3 consists of 14 residues. The trim removed 3 bases at V and 3 bases at J, leaving 3 bases unmatched. Germline-derived CDR1 and CDR2 are PRHDT and FYEKMQ (reference sequence). CDR3 sequence: CASSFPGQGYEQYF. The DNA for the CDR3 is TGTGCCAGCAGCTTCCCGGGACAGGGCTACGAGCAGTACTTC.

The chain uses TRBV4-2 and TRBJ2-3; possible D gene TRBD2, 6 bases. The V and J ends lost 4 bases and 2 bases respectively, with 16 bases between them. CDR3 size: 16 residues. From germline, CDR1 is LGHNA and CDR2 YNFKEQ. The CDR3 protein is CASSLRLGGSTDTQYF. CDR3 sequence (DNA): TGTGCCAGCAGCCTCCGATTGGGGGGTTCCACAGATACGCAGTATTTT.

The gene calls are TRBV6-1 and TRBJ1-5; no reliable D call. Looked up from germline, CDR1 is MNHNS and CDR2 is SASEGT. V was pared by 1 base and J by 2 bases, with 9 bases between. The CDR3 sequence is 15 residues long. CDR3 sequence reads: CASSEVQVGNQPQHF. The CDR3 coding sequence is TGTGCCAGCAGTGAAGTTCAGGTGGGCAATCAGCCCCAGCATTTT.

The chain couples TRBV9 to TRBJ2-1; D unclear. Deletions cut 0 bases from V and 7 bases from J, with 11 bases between. Germline V gene sequence: CDR1 SGDLS, CDR2 YYNGEE. CDR3 length: 14 amino acids. CDR3 sequence (DNA): TGTGCCAGCAGCGTAGGCACCCTAAGAAATGAGCAGTTCTTC. Its protein is CASSVGTLRNEQFF. Full variable domain (missing parts from reference TRBV9 and TRBJ2-1): DSGVTQTPKHLITATGQRVTLRCSPRSGDLSVYWYQQSLDQGLQFLIQYYNGEERAKGNILERFSAQQFPDLHSELNLSSLELGDSALYFCASSVGTLRNEQFFGPGTRLTVL.

The chain recombines TRBV29-1 with TRBJ2-1, with 8 bases lining up with TRBD2. The CDR3 has 13 amino acids. Germline lookup yields CDR1 SQVTM and CDR2 ANQGSEA. Trimming removed 5 bases from V and 9 bases from J; junction bases left unmatched: 9. The CDR3 spells CSVQREFRSEQFF. In DNA, the CDR3 is TGCAGCGTTCAGCGGGAGTTTAGAAGTGAGCAGTTCTTC.

About this clonotype itself: One junction end does not reproduce the germline sequence, and a read error may be involved. The chain is built from TRBV6-1 and TRBJ1-2, with TRBD1 as a possible D gene (6 bases). This CDR3 is built from 16 residues. Germline lookup yields CDR1 MNHNS and CDR2 SASEGT. The CDR3 nucleotides read TGTGCCAGCAGCCCCGCGGTGCGGGGGGCTAACTATGGCAACACCTTC. Its translation is CASSPAVRGANYGNTF.

CDR3 in amino acids: CSASDSGKGVEAFF. The DNA for the CDR3 is TGCAGTGCTAGTGATTCCGGGAAGGGAGTTGAAGCTTTCTTT. This chain links TRBV20-1 with TRBJ1-1; D is undetermined. The germline gives CDR1 DFQATT, CDR2 SNEGSKA (reference sequence). The ends were cut back, 3 bases at V and 7 bases at J, with 18 bases in the middle. The length of the CDR3 is 14 residues.

There are a few counts of this clonotype. The rearrangement uses TRBV29-1 and TRBJ1-2; perhaps TRBD1 as D (5 bases). V was clipped by 7 bases and J by 1 base, with 13 bases between them. The CDR3 is 13 amino acids. The V gene's germline CDR1 is SQVTM and CDR2 ANQGSEA. CDR3 nucleotides: TGCAGCGGGGACCTAGGGAGTAACTATGGCTACACCTTC. It translates to CSGDLGSNYGYTF.

This clonotype was picked up one time. V is TRBV6-2 or TRBV6-3 and J is TRBJ2-7; the match to TRBD1 covers 7 bases. From germline, CDR1 is MNHEY and CDR2 SVGEGT. The ends lost 11 bases at V and 2 bases at J; junction bases unmatched: 9. The length of the CDR3 is 13 residues. CDR3 residues: CAGRGGQTYEQYF. The CDR3 DNA sequence: TGTGCCGGTAGAGGGGGACAGACCTACGAGCAGTACTTC.

The chain recombines TRBV18 with TRBJ2-1; D is perhaps TRBD1 (6 bases). This CDR3 has 15 amino acids. Germline V CDR1 and CDR2: KGHSH, LQKENI. The V end was cut by 4 bases, the J end by 6 bases, with 16 bases between. Here the CDR3 DNA reads TGTGCCAGCTCACGGGAACAGGGAATCGGCAATGAGCAGTTCTTC. Translated, it gives CASSREQGIGNEQFF.

The rearrangement joins TRBV29-1 to TRBJ2-3; D is possibly TRBD2 (5 bases). CDR3 length: 12 residues. Between the trimmed V and J ends, which lost 6 bases and 5 bases, there was a span of 12 bases. Germline CDR1 is SQVTM and CDR2 is ANQGSEA. CDR3 protein: CSVTEEKDTQYF. CDR3 bases: TGCAGCGTCACGGAGGAAAAAGATACGCAGTATTTT.

In DNA, the CDR3 is TGTGCCAGCAGTCCCCTGGGGCAGTCGGCATTTACCGGGGCCAACGTCCTGACTTTC. Residues: CASSPLGQSAFTGANVLTF. The genes are TRBV27 and TRBJ2-6, with D perhaps matching TRBD1 (5 bases). Germline lookup yields CDR1 MNHEY and CDR2 SMNVEV (reference sequence). V lost 5 bases and J lost 4, with 24 bases in between. This CDR3 contains 19 residues.

This chain joins TRBV21-1 and TRBJ2-5; the table assigns TRBD1, which was not confirmed against the DNA. The last part of the DNA fits TRBJ2-7 better; the J call may be wrong. TRBV21-1 has pseudogene status. There are 14 residues in the CDR3. The CDR3: CASNRDRVSYEQYF. CDR3 in DNA: TGTGCCAGCAACCGGGACAGAGTCTCCTACGAGCAGTACTTC.

With regard to this clonotype: At one boundary the junction diverges from the germline segment, which might be a read error. The V and J genes are TRBV7-9 and TRBJ2-3, with unresolved D. CDR1 SEHNR and CDR2 FQNEAQ come from the germline V gene (reference sequence). The CDR3 is 12 residues long. CDR3 loop: CAGSVSADTQYF. As DNA, the CDR3 is TGTGCCGGCAGCGTGAGTGCAGATACGCAGTATTTT.

This clonotype has just a few counts. The rearrangement joins TRBV29-1 to TRBJ1-2, with D perhaps matching TRBD1 (6 bases). This CDR3 region has 15 residues. Looked up from germline, CDR1 is SQVTM and CDR2 is ANQGSEA. Trimming stripped 3 bases from V and 4 bases from J, with 18 bases between. The CDR3 here is CSVDERETGRYGYTF. DNA of the CDR3: TGCAGCGTTGACGAAAGAGAGACAGGCCGCTATGGCTACACCTTC.

The chain recombines TRBV10-3 with TRBJ1-6; the D is unclear. V gave up 8 bases and J gave up 0 bases, with 11 bases separating them. The CDR3 loop spans 15 amino acids. CDR1 is ENHRY and CDR2 is SYGVKD in the germline V gene. As DNA, the CDR3 is TGTGCCATCTCCGCCGGCGGCTCCTATAATTCACCCCTCCACTTT. This codes for CAISAGGSYNSPLHF.

A few counts support this clonotype. V and J are TRBV6-5 and TRBJ1-4; D remains unclear. There are 16 residues in the CDR3. Germline assignment: CDR1 MNHEY and CDR2 SVGAGI. Trimming removed 0 bases from V and 4 bases from J, with 12 bases in between. The CDR3 loop reads CASSYSQTLVNEKLFF. The CDR3 region has the DNA TGTGCCAGCAGTTACTCGCAGACACTCGTTAATGAAAAACTGTTTTTT.

The chain couples TRBV2 to TRBJ1-1; 8 nucleotides agree with TRBD1. The V gene end was trimmed by 6 bases and the J gene end by 7 bases; junction bases not matched to a gene: 13. There are 15 residues in the CDR3. From germline, CDR1 is SNHLY and CDR2 FYNNEI. CDR3 sequence reads: CASRAGQGYPGEAFF. For the CDR3, the DNA is TGTGCCAGCAGAGCCGGACAGGGCTACCCGGGTGAAGCTTTCTTT.

The sample holds a few counts of this clonotype. The chain combines TRBV20-1 with TRBJ2-7; 8 bases are shared with TRBD2. Germline V gene lookup returns CDR1 DFQATT and CDR2 SNEGSKA (reference sequence). V dropped 6 bases and J dropped 1; count of bases not matched to a gene: 8. CDR3 length: 14 residues. This CDR3 reads CSAGTSGNSYEQYF. Written as DNA, the CDR3 is TGCAGTGCGGGCACTAGCGGAAATTCCTACGAGCAGTACTTC.

V usage is TRBV5-1 and J usage is TRBJ1-2, with D possibly matching TRBD1 (6 bases). CDR3 length: 15 residues. V was pared by 4 bases and J by 2 bases, with 15 bases between. Germline V CDR1 and CDR2: SGHRS, YFSETQ. The CDR3 protein is CASSVGGQGNYGYTF. In DNA form, the CDR3 reads TGCGCCAGCAGCGTCGGGGGTCAGGGGAACTATGGCTACACCTTC.

This clonotype showed up just a few times. V and J are TRBV6-6 and TRBJ2-7, with D tentatively TRBD2 (5 bases). The germline V and J ends were trimmed by 5 bases and 4 bases, with 18 bases remaining between them. The CDR3 loop spans 15 amino acids. Germline CDR1 is MNHNY and CDR2 is SVGAGI (reference sequence). The CDR3 loop reads CASSKTSGELYEQYF. The CDR3 DNA reads TGTGCCAGCAGTAAGACAAGCGGTGAGCTTTACGAGCAGTACTTC.

There are a few counts of this clonotype. The V gene is TRBV4-3, the J gene TRBJ2-7; 7 nucleotides align to TRBD2. With 3 bases clipped from V and 4 bases from J, the junction kept 6 bases outside the gene matches. CDR1 is LGHNA and CDR2 is YSLEER in the germline V gene. CDR3 length: 14 residues. The CDR3 region has the DNA TGCGCCAGCAGCCACGGACTAGGCCCTTACGAGCAGTACTTC. Encoded protein: CASSHGLGPYEQYF.